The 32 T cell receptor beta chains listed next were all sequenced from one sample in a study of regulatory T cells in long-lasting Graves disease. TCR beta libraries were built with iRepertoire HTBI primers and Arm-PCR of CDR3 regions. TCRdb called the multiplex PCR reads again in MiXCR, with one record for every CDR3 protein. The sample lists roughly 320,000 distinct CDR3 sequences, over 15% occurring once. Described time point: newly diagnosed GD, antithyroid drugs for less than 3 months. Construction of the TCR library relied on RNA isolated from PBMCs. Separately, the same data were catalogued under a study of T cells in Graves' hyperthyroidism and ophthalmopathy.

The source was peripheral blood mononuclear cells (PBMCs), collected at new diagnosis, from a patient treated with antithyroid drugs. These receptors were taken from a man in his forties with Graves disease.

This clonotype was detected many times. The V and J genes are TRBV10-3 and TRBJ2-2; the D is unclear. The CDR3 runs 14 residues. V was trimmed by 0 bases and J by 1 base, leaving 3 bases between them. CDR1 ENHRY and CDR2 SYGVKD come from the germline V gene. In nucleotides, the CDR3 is TGTGCCATCAGTGAGTCGAAGAACACCGGGGAGCTGTTTTTT. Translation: CAISESKNTGELFF.

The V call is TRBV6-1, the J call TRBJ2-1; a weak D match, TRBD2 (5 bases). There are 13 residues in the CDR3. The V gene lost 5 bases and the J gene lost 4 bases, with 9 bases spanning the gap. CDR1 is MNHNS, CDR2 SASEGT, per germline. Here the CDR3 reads CASSTGIYNEQFF. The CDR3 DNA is TGTGCCAGCAGTACGGGGATTTACAATGAGCAGTTCTTC.

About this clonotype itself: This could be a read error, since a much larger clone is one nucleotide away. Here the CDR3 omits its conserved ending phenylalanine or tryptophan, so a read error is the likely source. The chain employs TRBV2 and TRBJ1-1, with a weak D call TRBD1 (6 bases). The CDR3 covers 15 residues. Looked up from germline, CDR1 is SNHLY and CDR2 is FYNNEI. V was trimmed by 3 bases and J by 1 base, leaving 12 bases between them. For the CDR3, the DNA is TGTGCCAGCAGTGAGGGCCGGGGGCGGAACACTGAAGCTTTCTCT. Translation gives CASSEGRGRNTEAFS.

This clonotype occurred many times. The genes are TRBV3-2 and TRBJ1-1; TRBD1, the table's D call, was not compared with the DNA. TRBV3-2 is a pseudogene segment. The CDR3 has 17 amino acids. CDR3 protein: CASSQGNYRVKYTEAFF. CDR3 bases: TGTGCCAGCAGCCAAGGAAACTACAGGGTAAAGTACACTGAAGCTTTCTTT.

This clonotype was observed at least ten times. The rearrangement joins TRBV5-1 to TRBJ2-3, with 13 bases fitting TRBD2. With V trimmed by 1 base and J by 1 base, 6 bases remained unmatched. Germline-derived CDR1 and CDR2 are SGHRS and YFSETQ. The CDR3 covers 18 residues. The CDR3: CASSLLLAGGPGTDTQYF. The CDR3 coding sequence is TGCGCCAGCAGCTTGCTACTAGCGGGGGGGCCGGGCACAGATACGCAGTATTTT. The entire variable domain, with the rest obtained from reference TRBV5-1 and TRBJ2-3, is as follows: KAGVTQTPRYLIKTRGQQVTLSCSPISGHRSVSWYQQTPGQGLQFLFEYFSETQRNKGNFPGRFSGRQFSNSRSEMNVSTLELGDSALYLCASSLLLAGGPGTDTQYFGPGTRLTVL.

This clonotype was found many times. The CDR3 reads CAWRDQDRAYEQYF. The CDR3 DNA is TGTGCCTGGAGAGATCAGGACAGGGCATACGAGCAGTACTTC. The chain is built from TRBV30 and TRBJ2-7; 8 positions agree with TRBD1. J gave up 4 bases and V 3 bases, and 8 bases lay outside the gene matches. The CDR3 has 14 amino acids. Germline V lookup: CDR1 GTSNPN, CDR2 SVGIG (reference sequence). Drawing the rest from reference TRBV30 and TRBJ2-7, the complete variable domain is SQTIHQWPATLVQPVGSPLSLECTVEGTSNPNLYWYRQAAGRGLQLLFYSVGIGQISSEVPQNLSASRPQDRQFILSSKKLLLSDSGFYLCAWRDQDRAYEQYFGPGTRLTVT.

The CDR3 nucleotides read TGTGCCAGCAGCTTGGGAGGGCTGGAAAAACTGTTTTTT. The encoded protein is CASSLGGLEKLFF. This sequence joins TRBV11-1 and TRBJ1-4; D gene ambiguous. The V gene lost 3 bases and the J gene lost 8 bases, with 10 bases spanning the gap. The CDR3 loop spans 13 amino acids. Germline V gene lookup returns CDR1 SGHAT and CDR2 FQDESV (reference sequence).

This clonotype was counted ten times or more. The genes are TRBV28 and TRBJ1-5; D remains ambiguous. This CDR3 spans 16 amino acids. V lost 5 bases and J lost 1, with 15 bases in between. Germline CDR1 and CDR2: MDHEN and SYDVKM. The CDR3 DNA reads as TGTGCCAGCAGTCTCGGTGGAGGAAGCAGCAATCAGCCCCAGCATTTT. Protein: CASSLGGGSSNQPQHF.

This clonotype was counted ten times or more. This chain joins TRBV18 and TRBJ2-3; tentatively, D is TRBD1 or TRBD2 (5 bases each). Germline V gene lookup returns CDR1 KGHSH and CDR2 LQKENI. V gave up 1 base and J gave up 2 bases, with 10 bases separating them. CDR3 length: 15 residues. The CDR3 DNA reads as TGTGCCAGCTCACCACATGGGGGACCCACAGATACGCAGTATTTT. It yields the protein CASSPHGGPTDTQYF.

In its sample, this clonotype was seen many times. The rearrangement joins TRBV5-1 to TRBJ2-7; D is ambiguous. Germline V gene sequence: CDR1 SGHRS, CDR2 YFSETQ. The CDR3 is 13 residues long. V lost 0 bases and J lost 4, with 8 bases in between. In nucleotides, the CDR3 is TGCGCCAGCAGCTTGGAGGGCCGATACGAGCAGTACTTC. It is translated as CASSLEGRYEQYF.

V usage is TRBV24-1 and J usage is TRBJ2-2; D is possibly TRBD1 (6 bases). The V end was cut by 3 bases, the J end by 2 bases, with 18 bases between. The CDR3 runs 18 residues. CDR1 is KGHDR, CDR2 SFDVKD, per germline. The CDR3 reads CATSDPPETGTNTGELFF. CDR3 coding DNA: TGTGCCACCAGTGATCCCCCGGAAACAGGGACCAACACCGGGGAGCTGTTTTTT.

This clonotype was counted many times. The chain's CDR3 is CASSQRVGGAGETQYF. The CDR3 nucleotides read TGTGCCAGCAGCCAACGCGTCGGGGGGGCCGGCGAGACCCAGTACTTC. The chain combines TRBV3-1 with TRBJ2-5, with 8 bases fitting TRBD2. The CDR3 has 16 amino acids. From germline, CDR1 is LGHDT and CDR2 YNNKEL (reference sequence). V lost 2 bases, J lost 5 bases, and 10 bases stayed unmatched.

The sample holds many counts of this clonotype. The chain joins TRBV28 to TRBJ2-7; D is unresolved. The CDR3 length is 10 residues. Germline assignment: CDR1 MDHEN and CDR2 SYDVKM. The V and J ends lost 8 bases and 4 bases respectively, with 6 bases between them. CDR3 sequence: CASGLYEQYF. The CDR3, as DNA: TGTGCCAGCGGGCTATACGAGCAGTACTTC. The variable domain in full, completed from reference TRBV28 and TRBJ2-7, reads DVKVTQSSRYLVKRTGEKVFLECVQDMDHENMFWYRQDPGLGLRLIYFSYDVKMKEKGDIPEGYSVSREKKERFSLILESASTNQTSMYLCASGLYEQYFGPGTRLTVT.

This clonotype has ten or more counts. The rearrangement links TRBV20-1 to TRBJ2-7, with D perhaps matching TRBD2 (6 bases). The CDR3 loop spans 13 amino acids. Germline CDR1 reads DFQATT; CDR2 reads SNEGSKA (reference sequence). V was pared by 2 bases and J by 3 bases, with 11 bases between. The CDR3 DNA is TGCAGTGCTAGACCCAGCGGGCGCTACGAGCAGTACTTC. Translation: CSARPSGRYEQYF.

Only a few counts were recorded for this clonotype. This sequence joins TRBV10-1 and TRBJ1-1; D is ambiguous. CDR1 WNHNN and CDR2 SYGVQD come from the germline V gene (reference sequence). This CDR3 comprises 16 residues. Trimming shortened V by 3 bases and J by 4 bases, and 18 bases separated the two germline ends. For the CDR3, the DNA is TGCGCCAGCAGTGATAGCCCTATCCCTAGGAGCACTGAAGCTTTCTTT. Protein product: CASSDSPIPRSTEAFF.

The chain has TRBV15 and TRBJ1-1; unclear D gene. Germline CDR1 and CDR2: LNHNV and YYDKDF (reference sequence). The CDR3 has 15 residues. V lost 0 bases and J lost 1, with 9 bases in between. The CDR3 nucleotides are TGTGCCACCAGCAGAGAGGGTTTTGGGAACACTGAAGCTTTCTTT. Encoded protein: CATSREGFGNTEAFF. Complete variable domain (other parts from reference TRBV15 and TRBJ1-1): DAMVIQNPRYQVTQFGKPVTLSCSQTLNHNVMYWYQQKSSQAPKLLFHYYDKDFNNEADTPDNFQSRRPNTSFCFLDIRSPGLGDTAMYLCATSREGFGNTEAFFGQGTRLTVV.

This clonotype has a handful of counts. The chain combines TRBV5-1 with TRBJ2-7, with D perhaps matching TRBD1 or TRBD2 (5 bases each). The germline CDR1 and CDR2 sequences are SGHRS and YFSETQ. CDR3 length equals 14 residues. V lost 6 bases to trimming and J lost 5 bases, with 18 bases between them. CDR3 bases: TGCGCCAGCACCACCGGGACGGCGTCCCACGAGCAGTACTTC. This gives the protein CASTTGTASHEQYF.

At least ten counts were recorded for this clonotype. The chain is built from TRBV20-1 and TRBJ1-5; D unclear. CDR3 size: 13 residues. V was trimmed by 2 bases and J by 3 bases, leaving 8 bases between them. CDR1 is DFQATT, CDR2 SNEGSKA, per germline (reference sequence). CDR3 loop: CSARSDANQPQHF. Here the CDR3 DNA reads TGCAGTGCTAGAAGCGATGCCAATCAGCCCCAGCATTTT.

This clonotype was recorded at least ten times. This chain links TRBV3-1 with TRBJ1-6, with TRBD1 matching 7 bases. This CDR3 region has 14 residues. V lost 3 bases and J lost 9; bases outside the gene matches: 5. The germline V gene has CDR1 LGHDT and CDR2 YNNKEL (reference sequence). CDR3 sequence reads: CASSHRTGTSPLHF. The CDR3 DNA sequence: TGTGCCAGCAGCCATCGGACAGGTACTTCACCCCTCCACTTT.

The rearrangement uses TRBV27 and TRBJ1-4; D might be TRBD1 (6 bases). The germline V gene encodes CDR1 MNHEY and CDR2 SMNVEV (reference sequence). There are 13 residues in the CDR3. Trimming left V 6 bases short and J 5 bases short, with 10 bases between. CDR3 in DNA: TGTGCCAGCAGGAGGGACATGAATGAAAAACTGTTTTTT. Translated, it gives CASRRDMNEKLFF.

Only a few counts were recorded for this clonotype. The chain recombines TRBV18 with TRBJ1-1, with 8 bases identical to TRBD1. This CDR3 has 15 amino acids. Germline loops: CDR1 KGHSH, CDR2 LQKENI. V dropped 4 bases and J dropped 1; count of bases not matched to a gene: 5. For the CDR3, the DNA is TGTGCCAGCTCACGGGGACAGGTGAAGAACACTGAAGCTTTCTTT. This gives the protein CASSRGQVKNTEAFF.

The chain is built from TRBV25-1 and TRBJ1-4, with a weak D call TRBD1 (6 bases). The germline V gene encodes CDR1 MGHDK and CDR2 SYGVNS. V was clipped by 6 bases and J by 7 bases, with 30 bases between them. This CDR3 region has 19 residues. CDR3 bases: TGTGCCAGCAGCCAAGACCGCCCACGAAGGAGAACAGGGAGTGAAAAACTGTTTTTT. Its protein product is CASSQDRPRRRTGSEKLFF.

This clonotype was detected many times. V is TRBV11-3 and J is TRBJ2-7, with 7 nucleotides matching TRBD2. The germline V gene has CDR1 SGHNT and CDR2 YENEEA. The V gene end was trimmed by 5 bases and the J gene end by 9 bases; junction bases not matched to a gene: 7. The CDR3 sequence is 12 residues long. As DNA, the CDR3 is TGTGCCAGCAGCCTAGGCTGGGAGGGGCAGTACTTC. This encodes CASSLGWEGQYF.

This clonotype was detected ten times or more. The CDR3 region is CASSRTVGGGLQETQYF. DNA for the CDR3: TGTGCCAGCAGCCGGACCGTCGGCGGGGGCCTACAAGAGACCCAGTACTTC. The chain uses TRBV13 and TRBJ2-5; possible D gene TRBD2, 7 bases. Trimming shortened V by 5 bases and J by 2 bases, and 21 bases separated the two germline ends. In germline, CDR1 is PRHDT, CDR2 FYEKMQ (reference sequence). The CDR3 extends over 17 amino acids.

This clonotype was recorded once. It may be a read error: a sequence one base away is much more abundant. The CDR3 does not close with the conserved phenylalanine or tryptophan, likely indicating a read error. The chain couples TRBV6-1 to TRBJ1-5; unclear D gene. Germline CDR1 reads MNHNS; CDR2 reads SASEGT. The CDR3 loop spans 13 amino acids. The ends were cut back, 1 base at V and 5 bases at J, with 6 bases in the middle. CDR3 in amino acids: CASSEGFYQPQHS. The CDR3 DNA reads TGTGCCAGCAGTGAAGGTTTCTATCAGCCCCAGCATTCT.

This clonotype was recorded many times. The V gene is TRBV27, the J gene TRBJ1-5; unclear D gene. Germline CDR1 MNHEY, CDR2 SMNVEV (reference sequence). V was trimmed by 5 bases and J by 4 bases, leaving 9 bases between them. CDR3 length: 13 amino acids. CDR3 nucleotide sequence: TGTGCCAGCAGTCGTATTAGGAATCAGCCCCAGCATTTT. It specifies CASSRIRNQPQHF.

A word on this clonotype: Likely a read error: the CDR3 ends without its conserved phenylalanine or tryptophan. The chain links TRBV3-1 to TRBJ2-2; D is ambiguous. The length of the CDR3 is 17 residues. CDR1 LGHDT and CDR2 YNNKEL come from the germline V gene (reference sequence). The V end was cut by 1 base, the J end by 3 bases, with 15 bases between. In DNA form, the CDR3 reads TGTGCCAGCAGCCAAGTCGTGATTCCTATAGACACCGGGGAGCTGTTTTAT. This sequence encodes CASSQVVIPIDTGELFY.

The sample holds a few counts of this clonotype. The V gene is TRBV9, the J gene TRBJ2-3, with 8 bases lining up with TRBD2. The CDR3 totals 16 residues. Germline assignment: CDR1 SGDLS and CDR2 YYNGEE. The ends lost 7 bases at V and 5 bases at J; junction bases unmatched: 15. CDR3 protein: CASVFGAGAPGDTQYF. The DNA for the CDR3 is TGTGCCAGCGTTTTCGGAGCGGGGGCTCCCGGAGATACGCAGTATTTT.

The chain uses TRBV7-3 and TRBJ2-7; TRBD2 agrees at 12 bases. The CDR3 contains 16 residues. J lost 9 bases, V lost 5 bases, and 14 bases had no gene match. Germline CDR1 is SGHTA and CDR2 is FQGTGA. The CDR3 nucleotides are TGTGCCAGCAGCACACCTAGCGGGGGGGTGGTAGGGGGGCAGTACTTC. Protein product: CASSTPSGGVVGGQYF.

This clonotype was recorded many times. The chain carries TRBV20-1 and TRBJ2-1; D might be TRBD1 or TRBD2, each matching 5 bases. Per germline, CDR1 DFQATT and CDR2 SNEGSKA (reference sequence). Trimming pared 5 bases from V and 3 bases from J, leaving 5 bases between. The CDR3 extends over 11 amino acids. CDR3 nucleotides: TGCAGTGCTGGGGGCTACAATGAGCAGTTCTTC. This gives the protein CSAGGYNEQFF.

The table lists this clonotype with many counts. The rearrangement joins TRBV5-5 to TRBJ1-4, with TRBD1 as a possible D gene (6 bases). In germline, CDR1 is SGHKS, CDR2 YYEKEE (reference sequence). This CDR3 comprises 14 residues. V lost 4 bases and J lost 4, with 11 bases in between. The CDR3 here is CASSRDIGNEKLFF. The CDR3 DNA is TGTGCCAGCAGCCGGGACATTGGTAATGAAAAACTGTTTTTT.

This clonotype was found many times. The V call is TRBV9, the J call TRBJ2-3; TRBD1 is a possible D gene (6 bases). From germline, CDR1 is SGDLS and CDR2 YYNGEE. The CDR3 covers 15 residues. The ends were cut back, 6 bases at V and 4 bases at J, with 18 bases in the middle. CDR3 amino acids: CASTEQGRGADTQYF. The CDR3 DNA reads TGTGCCAGCACCGAACAGGGCCGAGGGGCAGATACGCAGTATTTT.